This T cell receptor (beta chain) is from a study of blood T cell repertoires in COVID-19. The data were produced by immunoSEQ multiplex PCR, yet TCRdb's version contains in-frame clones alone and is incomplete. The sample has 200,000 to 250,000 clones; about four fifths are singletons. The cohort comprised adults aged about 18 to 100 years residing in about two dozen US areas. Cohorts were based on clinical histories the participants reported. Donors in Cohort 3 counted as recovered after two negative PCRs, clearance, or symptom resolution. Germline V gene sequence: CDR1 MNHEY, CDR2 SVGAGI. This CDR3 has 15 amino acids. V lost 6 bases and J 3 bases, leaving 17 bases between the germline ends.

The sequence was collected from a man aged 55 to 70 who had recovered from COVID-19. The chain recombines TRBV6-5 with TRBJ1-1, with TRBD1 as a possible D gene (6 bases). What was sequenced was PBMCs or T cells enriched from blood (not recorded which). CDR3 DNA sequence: TGTGCCAGCAGCCCACCGGTCAGGGGTTACACTGAAGCTTTCTTT. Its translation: CASSPPVRGYTEAFF.